This TCR beta chain was captured in a study of blood T cell repertoires in COVID-19. Data came from immunoSEQ multiplex PCR; TCRdb stores just in-frame clones and leaves some out. The sample consists of approximately 230,000 clones, just under 85% of them appearing once. This CDR3 has 12 residues. V shed 2 bases and J 15 bases; nucleotides not matched to a gene: 5. In germline, CDR1 is SGHRS, CDR2 YFSETQ. The source material was peripheral blood. J is TRBJ1-4 and V is TRBV5-1; 9 nucleotides match TRBD1. This clonotype originated in a man at least 80 years old with acute or convalescent COVID-19. The CDR3 bases are TGCGCCAGCAGCTTACCGGGGACAGGGTTGTTTTTT. Amino acid sequence: CASSLPGTGLFF.